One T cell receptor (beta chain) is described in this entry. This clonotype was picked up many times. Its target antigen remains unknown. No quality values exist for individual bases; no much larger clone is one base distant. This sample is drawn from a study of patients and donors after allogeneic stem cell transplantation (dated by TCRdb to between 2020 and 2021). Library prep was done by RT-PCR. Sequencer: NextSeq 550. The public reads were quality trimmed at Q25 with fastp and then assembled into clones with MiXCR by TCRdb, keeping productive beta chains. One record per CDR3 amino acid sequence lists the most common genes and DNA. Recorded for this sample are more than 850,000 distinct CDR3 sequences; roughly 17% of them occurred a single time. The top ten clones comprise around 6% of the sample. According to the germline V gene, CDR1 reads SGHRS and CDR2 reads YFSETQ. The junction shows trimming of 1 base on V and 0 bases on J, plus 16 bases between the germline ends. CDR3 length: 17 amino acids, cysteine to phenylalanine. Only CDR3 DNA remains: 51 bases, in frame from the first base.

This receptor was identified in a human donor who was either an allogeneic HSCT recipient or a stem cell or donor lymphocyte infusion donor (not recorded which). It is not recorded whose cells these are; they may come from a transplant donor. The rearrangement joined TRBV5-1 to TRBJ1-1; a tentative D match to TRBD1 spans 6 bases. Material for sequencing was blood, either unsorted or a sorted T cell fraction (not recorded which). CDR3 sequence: CASSLLVGGSMNTEAFF. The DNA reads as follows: TGCGCCAGCAGCTTGCTCGTTGGGGGCTCCATGAACACTGAAGCTTTCTTT.